Ten or more counts support the clone carrying this T cell receptor (beta chain). Its specificity is unknown. This CDR3 has 14 residues. The germline gives CDR1 SGHVS, CDR2 FNYEAQ. Trimming took off 5 bases at V and 4 bases at J, with 15 bases between the two ends. Researchers built TCR beta libraries using quantitative 5'-RACE with molecular barcodes. From the 5' RACE reads, TCRdb called clonotypes with MiXCR, one entry per CDR3 protein. The top ten hold around 3.5% of the sample, which has more than 500,000 distinct CDR3 sequences, roughly 5.3% seen once. This specimen comes from a study of CD8 T cells in ankylosing spondylitis. The study's findings and limits: Blood from ankylosing spondylitis patients appeared to carry a characteristic roughly 8-variant TCR beta motif.

Material for sequencing was blood, either unsorted or a sorted T cell fraction (not recorded which). The receptor was derived from a male donor with ankylosing spondylitis. This rearrangement joins TRBV7-6 to TRBJ2-7, with D possibly TRBD1 on 5 matching bases. The CDR3 DNA follows: TGTGCCAGCAGCCCAGGGTGGAATAATTACGAGCAGTACTTC. This gives the protein CASSPGWNNYEQYF.